This entry describes one T cell receptor beta chain. Its antigen is as yet unknown. The data were produced by immunoSEQ multiplex PCR, yet TCRdb's version contains in-frame clones alone and is incomplete. Here the sample spans roughly 120,000 clones, 85% to 95% being singletons. This entry is derived from a study of graft-versus-host responses after intestinal transplantation. CDR1 is SGDLS, CDR2 YYNGEE, per germline. Trimming pared 0 bases from V and 6 bases from J, leaving 10 bases between. This CDR3 is built from 13 residues. The V call is TRBV9, the J call TRBJ2-7; D gene uncertain. The source is a human donor who was the organ donor for an intestinal transplant. Sequencing used unstimulated CD8+ T cells sorted from spleen or lymph node cells, obtained before transplant. This CDR3 reads CASSVGHGLEQYF. DNA of the CDR3: TGTGCCAGCAGCGTAGGCCATGGTCTCGAGCAGTACTTC.